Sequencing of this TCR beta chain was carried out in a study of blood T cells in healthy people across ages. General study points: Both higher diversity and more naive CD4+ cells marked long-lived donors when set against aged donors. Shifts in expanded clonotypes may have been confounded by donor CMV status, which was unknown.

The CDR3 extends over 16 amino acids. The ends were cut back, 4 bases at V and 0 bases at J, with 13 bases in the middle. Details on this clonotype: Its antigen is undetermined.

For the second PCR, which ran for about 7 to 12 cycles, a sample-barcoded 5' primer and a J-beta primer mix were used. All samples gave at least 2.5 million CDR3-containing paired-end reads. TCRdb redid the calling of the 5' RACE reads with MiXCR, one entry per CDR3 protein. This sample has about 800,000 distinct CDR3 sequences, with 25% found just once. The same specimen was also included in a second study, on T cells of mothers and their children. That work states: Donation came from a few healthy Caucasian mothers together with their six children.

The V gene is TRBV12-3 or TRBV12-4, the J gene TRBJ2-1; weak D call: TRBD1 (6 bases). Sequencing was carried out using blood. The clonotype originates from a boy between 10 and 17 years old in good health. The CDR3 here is CASSSYTGSSYNEQFF. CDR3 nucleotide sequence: TGTGCCAGCAGTTCGTATACAGGGAGCTCCTACAATGAGCAGTTCTTC.